The 19 T cell receptor beta chains reported below all come from one sample, sequenced in a study of CD8 T cells in Susac syndrome (dated by TCRdb to about 2019). The library was built by means of the immunoSEQ multiplex PCR assay. RNA was extracted using the RNeasy kit, and roughly 0.5 to 1 microgram was reverse transcribed with random hexamers. Through fastp at Q25 and MiXCR, TCRdb rebuilt clones from the public reads, retaining in-frame beta chains. Entries that share a CDR3 protein sequence are merged under the most common genes and DNA. The sample includes roughly 190,000 distinct CDR3 sequences, with more than 85% observed a single time. Clones ranked in the top ten supply 0.085% to 0.1% of the sample. Sequenced sample: CD4+ T cells from PBMCs. The receptors shown here come from a human donor with Susac syndrome.

The CDR3 loop reads CASSQTGALGDTQYF. In DNA form, the CDR3 reads TGTGCCAGCAGCCAAACAGGGGCGCTGGGAGATACGCAGTATTTT. The chain uses TRBV3-1 and TRBJ2-3, with 7 nucleotides matching TRBD1. The germline V gene encodes CDR1 LGHDT and CDR2 YNNKEL (reference sequence). The V and J ends lost 2 bases and 5 bases, in that order; junction bases with no gene match: 7. The CDR3 runs 15 residues.

J is TRBJ1-2 and V is TRBV30, with 9 bases lining up with TRBD1. The CDR3 has 15 amino acids. Trimming removed 0 bases from V and 7 bases from J; junction bases left unmatched: 9. CDR1 is GTSNPN, CDR2 SVGIG, per germline (reference sequence). Here the CDR3 reads CAWSVLGQGYLGYTF. In DNA form, the CDR3 reads TGTGCCTGGAGTGTACTAGGACAGGGGTATCTTGGCTACACCTTC.

This CDR3 is CSARDQLTVTNEKLFF. For the CDR3, the DNA is TGCAGTGCTAGAGATCAATTGACAGTAACTAATGAAAAACTGTTTTTT. This chain joins TRBV20-1 and TRBJ1-4, with D perhaps matching TRBD1 (5 bases). V lost 0 bases, J lost 1 base, and 12 bases lay in between. Germline V gives CDR1 DFQATT, CDR2 SNEGSKA (reference sequence). CDR3 length: 16 residues.

The J gene is TRBJ2-1, the V gene TRBV3-1; possible D gene TRBD1, 5 bases. Germline-derived CDR1 and CDR2 are LGHDT and YNNKEL (reference sequence). The CDR3 is made up of 13 amino acids. The V end lost 4 bases, the J end lost 7 bases, and 11 bases lay between the germline ends. CDR3 sequence reads: CASSPTVLNEQFF. In DNA form, the CDR3 reads TGTGCCAGCAGCCCGACAGTCCTAAATGAGCAGTTCTTC.

V usage is TRBV6-5 and J usage is TRBJ1-1; D gene unclear. The V end was cut by 0 bases, the J end by 4 bases, with 9 bases between. This CDR3 region has 14 residues. The germline V gene encodes CDR1 MNHEY and CDR2 SVGAGI. The CDR3 reads CASSYSTGSTEAFF. For the CDR3, the DNA is TGTGCCAGCAGTTACTCCACGGGTAGCACTGAAGCTTTCTTT.

This rearrangement joins TRBV7-3 to TRBJ2-3, with unresolved D. V was cut by 0 bases and J by 0 bases, with 7 bases left in between. The germline V gene has CDR1 SGHTA and CDR2 FQGTGA. CDR3 length equals 15 residues. The DNA of the CDR3 is TGTGCCAGCAGCTTAACCTATACTAGCACAGATACGCAGTATTTT. Residues: CASSLTYTSTDTQYF.

The V and J genes are TRBV10-3 and TRBJ2-7, with D tentatively TRBD2 (6 bases). This CDR3 region has 15 residues. CDR1 is ENHRY and CDR2 is SYGVKD in the germline V gene. V was cut by 3 bases and J by 2 bases, with 14 bases left in between. The CDR3 is CAISENSGLPYEQYF. The CDR3 DNA follows: TGTGCCATCAGTGAAAACTCCGGACTACCCTACGAGCAGTACTTC.

This clonotype was seen once. The rearrangement links TRBV5-1 to TRBJ2-1; a weak D match, TRBD2 (5 bases). CDR1 and CDR2 (germline): SGHRS, YFSETQ. This CDR3 spans 18 amino acids. Trimming took off 0 bases at V and 0 bases at J, with 16 bases between the two ends. The CDR3 is CASSLALGGGPSYNEQFF. The CDR3 DNA sequence: TGCGCCAGCAGCTTGGCCTTGGGCGGAGGCCCCTCCTACAATGAGCAGTTCTTC.

This chain links TRBV12-3 or TRBV12-4 with TRBJ2-1; 9 nucleotides match TRBD2. This CDR3 region has 14 residues. Trimming cost V 5 bases and J 9 bases; bases outside gene matches: 8. DNA of the CDR3: TGTGCCAGCAGTCAACATGGGACTAGCCCTGAGCAGTTCTTC. Amino acids: CASSQHGTSPEQFF.

The genes are TRBV5-1 and TRBJ2-2, with D possibly being TRBD1 or TRBD2 (5 bases each). The ends were cut back, 4 bases at V and 0 bases at J, with 13 bases in the middle. Germline V gene data show CDR1 as SGHRS and CDR2 as YFSETQ. The CDR3 length is 16 residues. DNA for the CDR3: TGCGCCAGCAGCCCGGGACGGCCCTCGAACACCGGGGAGCTGTTTTTT. Encoded protein: CASSPGRPSNTGELFF.

The rearrangement joins TRBV12-3 or TRBV12-4 to TRBJ1-1; D perhaps matches TRBD1 (5 bases). The germline V and J ends were trimmed by 2 bases and 4 bases, with 11 bases remaining between them. The CDR3 spans 14 residues. CDR3 nucleotide sequence: TGTGCCAGCAGTTTATACGGGGGGGGCACTGAAGCTTTCTTT. Amino acids: CASSLYGGGTEAFF.

The CDR3 DNA is TGTGCCAGTAGTAGAGCAGGGGGATCCTACGAGCAGTACTTC. It yields the protein CASSRAGGSYEQYF. This chain links TRBV19 with TRBJ2-7; 7 bases are shared with TRBD1. Germline CDR1 is LNHDA and CDR2 is SQIVND (reference sequence). J gave up 1 base and V 4 bases, and 4 bases lay outside the gene matches. The CDR3 length is 14 residues.

The gene calls are TRBV18 and TRBJ2-4; D possibly matches TRBD1 or TRBD2 (5 bases each). This CDR3 comprises 17 residues. The germline V gene has CDR1 KGHSH and CDR2 LQKENI. Deletions cut 4 bases from V and 0 bases from J, with 16 bases between. The chain's CDR3 is CASSLTTGPVAKNIQYF. The CDR3 nucleotides are TGTGCCAGCTCACTTACCACGGGGCCCGTAGCCAAAAACATTCAGTACTTC.

V usage is TRBV5-5 and J usage is TRBJ1-4; 7 nucleotides line up with TRBD1. V lost 4 bases to trimming and J lost 0 bases; unmatched junction nucleotides: 12. Germline V gene lookup returns CDR1 SGHKS and CDR2 YYEKEE (reference sequence). This CDR3 spans 18 amino acids. CDR3 sequence reads: CASSRGRGQSATNEKLFF. In nucleotides, the CDR3 is TGTGCCAGCAGCCGGGGTCGGGGACAGTCCGCAACTAATGAAAAACTGTTTTTT. Using reference TRBV5-5 and TRBJ1-4 for the parts outside the CDR3, the full variable domain is DAGVTQSPTHLIKTRGQQVTLRCSPISGHKSVSWYQQVLGQGPQFIFQYYEKEERGRGNFPDRFSARQFPNYSSELNVNALLLGDSALYLCASSRGRGQSATNEKLFFGSGTQLSVL.

The gene calls are TRBV27 and TRBJ2-7; D call uncertain. The V and J ends lost 7 bases and 3 bases respectively, with 25 bases between them. The CDR3 consists of 17 residues. The V gene's germline CDR1 is MNHEY and CDR2 SMNVEV (reference sequence). The CDR3 bases are TGTGCCAGCACCAGAGAGCCACCCCGTCCGCCGCGCTACGAGCAGTACTTC. The encoded protein is CASTREPPRPPRYEQYF.

V usage is TRBV6-5 and J usage is TRBJ1-1; the match to TRBD1 covers 9 bases. The CDR3 consists of 17 residues. The J segment lost 6 bases and the V segment lost 0 bases, leaving 11 bases of the junction unmatched. Germline V lookup: CDR1 MNHEY, CDR2 SVGAGI. The CDR3 DNA sequence: TGTGCCAGCAGTTACTCTTCCCAAACAGGGGGCTCGTCTGAAGCTTTCTTT. Protein: CASSYSSQTGGSSEAFF.

The CDR3 bases are TGTGCCAGCAGCTTAGGCACAGATAGCAATCAGCCCCAGCATTTT. Residues: CASSLGTDSNQPQHF. This chain links TRBV7-2 with TRBJ1-5; no reliable D call. Between the trimmed V and J ends, which lost 1 base and 0 bases, there was a span of 7 bases. The CDR3 sequence is 15 residues long. Germline V gene data show CDR1 as SGHTA and CDR2 as FQGNSA. Supplemented by reference TRBV7-2 and TRBJ1-5, the full variable domain reads GAGVSQSPSNKVTEKGKDVELRCDPISGHTALYWYRQSLGQGLEFLIYFQGNSAPDKSGLPSDRFSAERTGGSVSTLTIQRTQQEDSAVYLCASSLGTDSNQPQHFGDGTRLSIL.

The gene calls are TRBV3-1 and TRBJ1-4; no firm D call. The V end was cut by 1 base, the J end by 5 bases, with 8 bases between. The CDR3 spans 14 residues. Germline V gene sequence: CDR1 LGHDT, CDR2 YNNKEL (reference sequence). The CDR3 nucleotides read TGTGCCAGCAGCCAAGGGACTTACAATGAAAAACTGTTTTTT. Protein: CASSQGTYNEKLFF.

The chain uses TRBV7-9 and TRBJ2-1; 10 nucleotides line up with TRBD2. Per germline, CDR1 SEHNR and CDR2 FQNEAQ (reference sequence). After removal of 3 bases from V and 5 bases from J, the junction contained 10 bases not matched to a gene. The CDR3 runs to 17 residues. The CDR3 protein is CASSFGSGGAFNNEQFF. In nucleotides, the CDR3 is TGTGCCAGCAGCTTCGGCAGCGGGGGGGCCTTTAACAATGAGCAGTTCTTC.